The source of this T cell receptor beta chain is a study of CD8 T cells in Susac syndrome. Whole-study results and caveats: Regarding the TCR sequencing and HLA analysis, the study admitted that a relatively small number of individuals were involved. The Susac syndrome CD4+ T cell repertoires displayed no clonal expansion.

The germline V gene encodes CDR1 DFQATT and CDR2 SNEGSKA (reference sequence). V lost 5 bases to trimming and J lost 8 bases; unmatched junction nucleotides: 8. This CDR3 comprises 14 residues. As for this clonotype: Its antigen is unknown.

The authors reverse transcribed roughly 0.5 to 1 ug RNA with random hexamers. Amplification of TCR beta CDR3 across 54 Vbeta and 13 Jbeta was performed with immunoSEQ multiplex PCR. TCRdb redid the calling of the immunoSEQ multiplex PCR reads with MiXCR, one entry per CDR3 protein. Here the sample spans 150,000 to 180,000 distinct CDR3 sequences, about 95% being singletons. The sample was CD4+ T cells from PBMCs. V and J are TRBV20-1 and TRBJ2-1; 11 bases match TRBD2. This sequence was found in a human donor with Susac syndrome. CDR3 bases: TGCAGTGCTCACGGGACTAGCGGTCTCGATGAGCAGTTCTTC. Translation: CSAHGTSGLDEQFF.